The sequence of this T cell receptor beta chain was determined in a study of T cell repertoires in ileal Crohn's disease. This CDR3 spans 15 amino acids. Germline V gene sequence: CDR1 KGHSH, CDR2 LQKENI. V lost 4 bases and J 0 bases, leaving 10 bases between the germline ends. TCRdb's copy holds only in-frame clones and misses some; the assay was immunoSEQ multiplex PCR. The sample includes about 7,000 clones, 70% of them seen just once. The J gene is TRBJ1-3, the V gene TRBV18; TRBD1 is a possible D gene (6 bases). The receptor's source is an adult with Crohn's disease. The sample was ileal tissue. The CDR3 nucleotides are TGTGCCAGCTCACGAGGACAGACCTCTGGAAACACCATATATTTT. Its protein product is CASSRGQTSGNTIYF.